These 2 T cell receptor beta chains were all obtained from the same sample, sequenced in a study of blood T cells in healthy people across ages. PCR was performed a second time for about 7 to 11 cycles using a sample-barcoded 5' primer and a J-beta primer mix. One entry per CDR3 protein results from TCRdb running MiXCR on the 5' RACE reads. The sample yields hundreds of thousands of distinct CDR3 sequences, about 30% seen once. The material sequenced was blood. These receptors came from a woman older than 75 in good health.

CDR3 in amino acids: CASSAQGESGNTIYF. The DNA for the CDR3 is TGTGCCAGCAGCGCCCAGGGGGAGTCTGGAAACACCATATATTTT. This chain connects TRBV9 to TRBJ1-3, with TRBD1 matching 7 bases. Germline assignment: CDR1 SGDLS and CDR2 YYNGEE. The length of the CDR3 is 15 residues. The V gene end was trimmed by 3 bases and the J gene end by 1 base; junction bases not matched to a gene: 4.

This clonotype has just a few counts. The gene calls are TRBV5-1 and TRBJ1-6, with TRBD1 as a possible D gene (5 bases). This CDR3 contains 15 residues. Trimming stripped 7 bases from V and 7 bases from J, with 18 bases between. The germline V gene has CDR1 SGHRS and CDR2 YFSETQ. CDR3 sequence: CASQSMDTQNSPLHF. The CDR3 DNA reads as TGCGCCAGCCAATCCATGGACACCCAAAATTCACCCCTCCACTTT.